A single TCR beta chain is shown here with its context. No antigen is known for it. The junction departs from the called germline gene at one end, perhaps through a read error. The cohort was made up of about 610 healthy bone marrow donors. At the time of sampling, all cohort members were nominally healthy, though unrecorded immune exposures were likely present. The donor tested CMV seropositive, placing the donor among the 289 seropositive members of the cohort. A peripheral blood sample was provided by each donor, and peripheral blood mononuclear cells were used for TCR beta sequencing. The Qiagen DNeasy Blood Extraction Kit was used to extract genomic DNA from the blood cell samples. This record comes from a study of cytomegalovirus exposure and HLA in healthy donors (dated by TCRdb to the late 2010s). For context, the study as a whole: An earlier analysis of some 620 of the donors reported 276 Gb of sequence data and around 110 million unique TCR beta sequences obtained from about 200 million T cells. A separate validation cohort of over 95 different subjects was used in addition to the roughly 670-subject first cohort. To predict cytomegalovirus infection status, the study combined high-throughput TCR immunosequencing, statistical association of individual TCRs with disease status, and machine learning. Every repertoire in the discovery cohort had been generated on one and the same sequencing platform. A later analysis re-examined previously published TCR beta repertoires from around 670 donors and added high-resolution HLA genotyping to investigate patterns of TCR occurrence. HLA typing included class I and class II loci at four-digit resolution. In the later analysis, no new phenotypic data were used to find candidate immune exposures; instead, reliance was placed on TCR beta sequences and their occurrence across donors. The study aimed to test whether signatures of past pathogen exposure could be identified by cataloging public T cell receptors. Typing coverage differed by locus: A, B, C, DRB1 and DQB1 were typed in roughly 620-630 donors, DQA1 in about 500, DPA1 in over 600, and DPB1 in 472. Among several hundred genotyped donors of the cohort, an average of about 220,000 unique TCR beta nucleotide sequences was sequenced per donor, of which about 18% were non-productive. Using immunosequencing, the study profiled T cell repertoires from about 620 subjects and related those repertoires to cytomegalovirus serostatus. Because of strong linkage in the cohort, five DR-DQ haplotypes were treated as single units for association and clustering. Among the roughly 400 genotyped donors, approximately 82% belonged to the genetic ancestry cluster associated with self-reported Caucasian donors. An early release that covered some 640 HLA-typed donors contained about 300 gigabases of sequencing data and around 85 million unique TCR sequences. Donor age, sex, ethnicity and CMV serostatus were compiled alongside the repertoire data. Genome-wide SNP genotypes for about 65% of the roughly 670 donors were used in a later genetic analysis, which treated that subset as a discovery cohort. To decide whether each TCR beta V gene segment behaved as functional or pseudogenic, an earlier analysis of nearly 600 of the donors relied on high-throughput TCR beta sequencing.

The library was built by means of the immunoSEQ multiplex PCR assay. A mixture of 60 forward primers for TCR Vbeta segments and 13 reverse primers for TCR Jbeta segments was used in the multiplex PCR. Amplification of the CDR3 region of rearranged TCR beta genes was performed with a multiplex PCR assay on genomic DNA. Amplified TCR beta libraries were sequenced as 87-base-pair reads on the Illumina HiSeq System. As for how the authors treated the data: In a later analysis, some 80 million unique TCR beta chains were counted across the roughly 670 repertoires, and around 11 million of these chains were shared by at least two donors. To remove PCR and sequencing errors, raw reads were error-corrected and collapsed into unique sequences using a nearest-neighbor algorithm that merged closely related sequences. V, D and J gene segments were assigned by aligning CDR3 sequences to IMGT reference sequences. For a sequence to be retained, a match of at least six nucleotides was required to both a V gene segment and a J gene segment. A rearrangement counted as productive if the CDR3 had no stop codons and remained in frame with V and J, and every other rearrangement counted as non-productive. Following IMGT convention, CDR3 was defined as the stretch from the second conserved V-encoded cysteine to the conserved J-encoded phenylalanine. The earlier analysis of 500 to 600 of the donors excluded sequences that lacked an unambiguous match to a single V gene segment. In an earlier analysis of almost 600 of the donors, a V segment was called functional when productive rearrangements were above 56.7%, and segregating when the standard deviation between donors exceeded 5%. A statistical classification framework was built for diagnosing cytomegalovirus status from the catalog of TCR beta chain sequences. V and J gene assignment, in a later analysis, came from comparing TCR nucleotide sequences with IMGT/GENE-DB human TR gene sequences. A later analysis assigned CDR3 sequences and most-parsimonious VDJ recombination scenarios with the TCRdist pipeline. In a later analysis, each TCR beta chain was defined by its CDR3 amino acid sequence together with its V-gene family, and reads lacking a unique V-gene family were excluded. A later analysis removed 592 highly shared, low-generation-probability nucleotide sequences to deal with suspected cross-contamination and a sequencing artifact. A later analysis calculated a clonal expansion index for each public chain from normalized within-repertoire ranks of inferred template counts. In a later analysis, generation probabilities were computed with a VDJ recombination model fitted to out-of-frame rearrangements, and the resulting probabilities were checked against IGoR. A later analysis scored TCR-TCR, TCR-HLA and TCR-CMV co-occurrence with hypergeometric tests, applying a repertoire-size bias correction to TCR pairs. In a later analysis, false discovery rates were estimated by permuting HLA or CMV assignments 20 times. In a later analysis, co-occurring TCRs were grouped using DBSCAN, with TCRdist sequence similarity added in when clustering inside HLA-allele-positive subsets. For co-occurrence clustering, repertoires with fewer than 30,000 or more than 120,000 public chains were excluded, along with 4 to 6 repertoires with anomalous nucleotide sharing. TCRdb took this table from immuneACCESS and kept in-frame rearrangements with V and J called. Such tables lack part of the clones; where checked against another copy, unresolved V genes explain under half of the gap, and the rest is unexplained. D and trimming come from the DNA, and the V and J calls and clone size come from that table. Recorded for this sample are about 170,000 clones; under 90% of them occurred a single time. The ten largest make up about 7% of the sample.

The CDR3 has 16 amino acids, counting the end cysteine and phenylalanine. The retained sequence is limited to the CDR3, 48 bases, with the frame set at the first base. CDR1 and CDR2 were assigned from the germline V gene as SGHAT and FQNNGV. Broad study findings and their caveats: According to the authors, the approach could potentially be generalized to other disease states and immunological phenotypes. In vitro tests confirmed that three of the cytomegalovirus-associated TCR beta chains recognize cytomegalovirus antigens. In an earlier analysis of approximately 600 of the donors, most TCR beta V segments were observed in productive rearrangements about 90% or about 30% of the time, broadly matching IMGT annotations. A total of 164 TCR beta chains were listed by the study as associated with cytomegalovirus. Because the 87-base-pair reads could not distinguish some IMGT-functional V segments, including TRBV6-2 and TRBV6-3, those segments were excluded. The cohort was sequenced for TCR beta chains only, and without alpha or paired-chain data the features that could be detected were limited. Correlated functional status among segregating V segments might reflect linkage disequilibrium, but an unknown experimental factor could not be ruled out. According to a later analysis, most CMV-associated TCR beta chains appeared to be HLA-restricted, and the HLA associations seemed to be driven largely by CMV exposure. A further reported finding was that TCR beta sequences accurately predicted the HLA-A and HLA-B alleles for most subjects in the first cohort. A cluster of highly shared sequence variants was judged likely to represent a technical artifact of the sequencing pipeline. V-gene and J-gene trimming of TCR beta chains was associated with a missense DCLRE1C variant in a later genetic analysis, and the association was replicated in an independent cohort. In a later analysis, several top co-occurrence clusters were reported to appear linked to parvovirus B19, influenza, CMV and Epstein-Barr virus. CMV serostatus was the only immune exposure information available for the cohort. In a later analysis, TCR association rates were found to vary across HLA loci, with the most associated TCRs seen for DRB1 alleles and the fewest for HLA-C alleles. The classifier was reported to diagnose cytomegalovirus status with high specificity and sensitivity in both the original cohort and the validation cohort. Because some donors lacked HLA typing at each locus, the association tests relied only on the typed subset. Most TCR sequences were observed very rarely across donors, whereas some public TCRs were present in many individuals. Approximately 18 rarely observed V segments, including chromosome 9 orphons, were excluded from the earlier analysis of several hundred of the donors because counts were too low. Specific HLA alleles were associated with 15,000 to 20,000 TCR beta sequences at a false discovery rate of 0.05 in a later analysis. A later analysis found that HLA-associated TCR beta chains were more clonally expanded and had lower generation probabilities than equally common non-associated chains. Sequencing depth was assumed to be roughly uniform across donors in the presence/absence analyses, though that assumption may not hold. According to a later genetic analysis, donors in an Asian-associated ancestry cluster had fewer N-insertions in productive TCRs than the approximately 690-donor mean. When HLA alleles, especially DR and DQ, strongly co-occurred, attributing TCR associations to individual alleles was difficult.

The sequence joins TRBV11-2 to TRBJ2-3; the D region possibly corresponds to TRBD1 (5 bases align). The sample was PBMCs. The receptor's source is a man aged 25-45 years in good health and CMV-seropositive. The nucleotide sequence is given as TGTGCCAGCAGCCCCAGGGTGGGGAAACGCACAGATATGCAGTATTTT. Translation gives CASSPRVGKRTDMQYF.